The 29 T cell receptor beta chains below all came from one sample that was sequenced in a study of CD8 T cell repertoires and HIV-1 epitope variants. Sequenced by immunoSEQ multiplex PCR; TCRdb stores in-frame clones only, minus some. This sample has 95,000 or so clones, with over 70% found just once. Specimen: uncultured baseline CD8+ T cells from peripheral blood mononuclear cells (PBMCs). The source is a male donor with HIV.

CDR3 nucleotides: TGTGCCAGCAGTGGTAGCAATCAGCCCCAGCATTTT. It is translated as CASSGSNQPQHF. The V call is TRBV27, the J call TRBJ1-5; D is undetermined. Trimming left V 5 bases short and J 0 bases short, with 2 bases between. The CDR3 extends over 12 amino acids. CDR1 and CDR2 from the germline V gene are MNHEY and SMNVEV (reference sequence).

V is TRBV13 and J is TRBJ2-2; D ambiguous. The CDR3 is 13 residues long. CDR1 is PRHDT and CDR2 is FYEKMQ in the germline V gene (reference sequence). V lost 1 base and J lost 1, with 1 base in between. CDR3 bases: TGTGCCAGCAGCTTAGTGAACACCGGGGAGCTGTTTTTT. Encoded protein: CASSLVNTGELFF.

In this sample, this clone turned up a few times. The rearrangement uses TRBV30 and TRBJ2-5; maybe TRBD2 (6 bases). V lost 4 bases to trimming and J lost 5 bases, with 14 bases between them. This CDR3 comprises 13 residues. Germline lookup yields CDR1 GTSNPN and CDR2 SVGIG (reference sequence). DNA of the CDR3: TGTGCCTGGACTCTAGCGAATCAGGAGACCCAGTACTTC. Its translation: CAWTLANQETQYF. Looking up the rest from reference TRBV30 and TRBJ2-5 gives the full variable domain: SQTIHQWPATLVQPVGSPLSLECTVEGTSNPNLYWYRQAAGRGLQLLFYSVGIGQISSEVPQNLSASRPQDRQFILSSKKLLLSDSGFYLCAWTLANQETQYFGPGTRLLVL.

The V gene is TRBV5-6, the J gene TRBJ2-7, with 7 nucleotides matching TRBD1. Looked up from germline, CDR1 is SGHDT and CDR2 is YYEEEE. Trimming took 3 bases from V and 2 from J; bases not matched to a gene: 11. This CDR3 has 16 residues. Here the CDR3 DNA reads TGTGCCAGCAGCTCAAACCCGGGACAGCCGACCTACGAGCAGTACTTC. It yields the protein CASSSNPGQPTYEQYF.

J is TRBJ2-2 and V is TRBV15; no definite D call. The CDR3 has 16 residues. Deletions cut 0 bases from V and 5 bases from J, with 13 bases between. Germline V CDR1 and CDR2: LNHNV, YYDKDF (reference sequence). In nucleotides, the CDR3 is TGTGCCACCAGCAGAGATCTGGCCAGCACTACCGGGGAGCTGTTTTTT. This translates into CATSRDLASTTGELFF. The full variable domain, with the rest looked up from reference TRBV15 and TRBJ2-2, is DAMVIQNPRYQVTQFGKPVTLSCSQTLNHNVMYWYQQKSSQAPKLLFHYYDKDFNNEADTPDNFQSRRPNTSFCFLDIRSPGLGDTAMYLCATSRDLASTTGELFFGEGSRLTVL.

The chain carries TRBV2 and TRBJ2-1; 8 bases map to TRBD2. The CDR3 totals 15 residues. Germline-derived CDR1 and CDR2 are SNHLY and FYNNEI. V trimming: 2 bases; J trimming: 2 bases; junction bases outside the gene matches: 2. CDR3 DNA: TGTGCCAGCAGTGAAAATAGCGGGACCTACAATGAGCAGTTCTTC. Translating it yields CASSENSGTYNEQFF.

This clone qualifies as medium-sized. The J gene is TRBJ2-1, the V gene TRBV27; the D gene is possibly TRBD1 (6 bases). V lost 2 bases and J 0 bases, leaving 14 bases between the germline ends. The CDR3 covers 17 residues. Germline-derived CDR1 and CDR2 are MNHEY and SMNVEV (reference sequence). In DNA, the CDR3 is TGTGCCAGCAGTTTAAAACAGGGTGAGGGCTCCTACAATGAGCAGTTCTTC. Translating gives CASSLKQGEGSYNEQFF.

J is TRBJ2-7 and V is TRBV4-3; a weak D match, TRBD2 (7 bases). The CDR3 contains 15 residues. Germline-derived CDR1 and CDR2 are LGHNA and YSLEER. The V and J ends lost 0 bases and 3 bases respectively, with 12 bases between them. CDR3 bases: TGCGCCAGCAGCCAAGAGGGGGGGCAACACTACGAGCAGTACTTC. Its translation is CASSQEGGQHYEQYF.

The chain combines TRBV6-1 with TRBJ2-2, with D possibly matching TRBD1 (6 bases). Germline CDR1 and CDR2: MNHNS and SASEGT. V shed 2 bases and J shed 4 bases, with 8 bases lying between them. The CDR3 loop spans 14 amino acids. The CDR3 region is CASSENRATGELFF. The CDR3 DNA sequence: TGTGCCAGCAGTGAAAACAGGGCCACCGGGGAGCTGTTTTTT.

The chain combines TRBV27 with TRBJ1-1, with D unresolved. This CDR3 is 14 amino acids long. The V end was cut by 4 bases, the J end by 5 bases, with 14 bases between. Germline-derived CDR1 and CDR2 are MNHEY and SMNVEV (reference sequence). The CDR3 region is CASSSRALQTEAFF. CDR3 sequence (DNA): TGTGCCAGCAGTTCCCGAGCTTTGCAGACTGAAGCTTTCTTT.

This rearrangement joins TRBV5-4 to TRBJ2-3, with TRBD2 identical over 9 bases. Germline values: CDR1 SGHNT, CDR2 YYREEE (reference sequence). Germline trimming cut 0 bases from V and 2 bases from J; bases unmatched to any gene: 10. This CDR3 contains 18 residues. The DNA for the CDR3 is TGTGCCAGCAGCTTGGTAGCGGGTAGCGGGGGATACACAGATACGCAGTATTTT. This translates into CASSLVAGSGGYTDTQYF.

The CDR3 sequence: CASSHNLRNQQETQYF. The CDR3 nucleotides are TGTGCCAGCAGCCACAACCTGAGGAACCAACAAGAGACCCAGTACTTC. The chain employs TRBV4-2 and TRBJ2-5, with D uncertain. The length of the CDR3 is 16 residues. Trimming pared 3 bases from V and 2 bases from J, leaving 16 bases between. Germline V lookup: CDR1 LGHNA, CDR2 YNFKEQ.

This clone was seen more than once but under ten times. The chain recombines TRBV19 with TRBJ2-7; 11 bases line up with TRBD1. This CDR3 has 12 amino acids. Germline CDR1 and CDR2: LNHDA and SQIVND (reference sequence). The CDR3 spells CAVGQGAHEQYF. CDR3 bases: TGTGCAGTCGGACAGGGGGCCCACGAGCAGTACTTC.

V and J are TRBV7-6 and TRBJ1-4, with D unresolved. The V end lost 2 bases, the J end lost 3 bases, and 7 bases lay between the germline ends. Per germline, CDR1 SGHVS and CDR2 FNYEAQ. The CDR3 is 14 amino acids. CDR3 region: CASSLRLSNEKLFF. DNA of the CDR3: TGTGCCAGCAGCTTACGGTTATCTAATGAAAAACTGTTTTTT.

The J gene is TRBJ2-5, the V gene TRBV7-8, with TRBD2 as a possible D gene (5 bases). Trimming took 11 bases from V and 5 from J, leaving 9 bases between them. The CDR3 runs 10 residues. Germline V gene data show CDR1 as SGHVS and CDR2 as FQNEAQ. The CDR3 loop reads CAASGETQYF. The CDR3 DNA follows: TGTGCCGCGTCGGGGGAGACCCAGTACTTC.

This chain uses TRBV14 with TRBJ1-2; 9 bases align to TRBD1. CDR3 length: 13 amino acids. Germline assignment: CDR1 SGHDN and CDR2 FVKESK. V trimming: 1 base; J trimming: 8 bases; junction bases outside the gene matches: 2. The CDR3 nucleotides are TGTGCCAGCAGCCAAGGAGGGACAGGGGGCTACACCTTC. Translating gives CASSQGGTGGYTF.

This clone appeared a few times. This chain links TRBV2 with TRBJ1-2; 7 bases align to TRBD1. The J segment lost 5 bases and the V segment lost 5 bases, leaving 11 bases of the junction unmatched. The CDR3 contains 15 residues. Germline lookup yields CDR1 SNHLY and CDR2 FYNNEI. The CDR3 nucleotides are TGTGCCAGCAGTCCTCCCACCGGGACAGATTATGGCTACACCTTC. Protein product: CASSPPTGTDYGYTF.

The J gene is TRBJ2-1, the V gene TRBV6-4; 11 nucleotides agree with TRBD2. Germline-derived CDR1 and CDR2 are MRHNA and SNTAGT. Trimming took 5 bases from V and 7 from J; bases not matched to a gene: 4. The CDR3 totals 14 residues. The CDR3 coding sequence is TGTGCCAGCAGTCCGGGACTAGCGGTTAATGAGCAGTTCTTC. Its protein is CASSPGLAVNEQFF.

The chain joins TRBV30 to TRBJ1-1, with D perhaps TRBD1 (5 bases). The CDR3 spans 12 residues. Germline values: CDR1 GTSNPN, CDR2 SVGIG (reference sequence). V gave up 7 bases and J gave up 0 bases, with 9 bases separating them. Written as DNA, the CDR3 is TGTGCCTTAAGGGGAATGAACACTGAAGCTTTCTTT. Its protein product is CALRGMNTEAFF.

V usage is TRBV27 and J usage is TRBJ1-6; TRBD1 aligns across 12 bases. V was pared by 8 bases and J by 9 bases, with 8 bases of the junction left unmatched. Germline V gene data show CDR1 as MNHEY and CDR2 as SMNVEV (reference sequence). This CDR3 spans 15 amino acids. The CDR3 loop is CASGDRGLVGSPLHF. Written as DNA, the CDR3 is TGTGCCAGCGGGGACAGGGGGCTTGTGGGTTCACCCCTCCACTTT.

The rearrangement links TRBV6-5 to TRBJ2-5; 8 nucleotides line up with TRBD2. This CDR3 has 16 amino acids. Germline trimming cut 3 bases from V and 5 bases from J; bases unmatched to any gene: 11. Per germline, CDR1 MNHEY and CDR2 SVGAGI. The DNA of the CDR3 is TGTGCCAGCAGTTATAGAAGTAGGACTAGCAGGGAGACCCAGTACTTC. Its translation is CASSYRSRTSRETQYF.

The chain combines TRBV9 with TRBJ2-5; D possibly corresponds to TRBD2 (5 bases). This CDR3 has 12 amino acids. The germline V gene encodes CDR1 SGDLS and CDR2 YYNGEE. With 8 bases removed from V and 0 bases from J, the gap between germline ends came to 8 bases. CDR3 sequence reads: CASAGDQETQYF. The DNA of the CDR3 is TGTGCCAGTGCCGGGGACCAAGAGACCCAGTACTTC. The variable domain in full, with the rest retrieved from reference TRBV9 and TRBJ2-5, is DSGVTQTPKHLITATGQRVTLRCSPRSGDLSVYWYQQSLDQGLQFLIQYYNGEERAKGNILERFSAQQFPDLHSELNLSSLELGDSALYFCASAGDQETQYFGPGTRLLVL.

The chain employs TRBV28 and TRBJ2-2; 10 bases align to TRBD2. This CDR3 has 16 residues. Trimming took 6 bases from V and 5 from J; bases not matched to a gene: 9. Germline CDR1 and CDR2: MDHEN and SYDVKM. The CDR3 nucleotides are TGTGCCAGCAGCCCGCTAGCGGGGGCGGGGACCGGGGAGCTGTTTTTT. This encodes CASSPLAGAGTGELFF.

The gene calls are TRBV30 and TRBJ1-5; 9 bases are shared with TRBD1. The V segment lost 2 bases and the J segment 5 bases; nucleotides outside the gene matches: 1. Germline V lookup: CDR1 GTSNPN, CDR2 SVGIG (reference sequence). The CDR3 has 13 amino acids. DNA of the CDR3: TGTGCCTGGAGTAGGACAGGGGATCAGCCCCAGCATTTT. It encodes CAWSRTGDQPQHF.

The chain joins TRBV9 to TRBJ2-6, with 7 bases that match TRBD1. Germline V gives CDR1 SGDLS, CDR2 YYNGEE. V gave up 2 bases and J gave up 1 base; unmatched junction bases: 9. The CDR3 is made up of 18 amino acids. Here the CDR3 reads CASSVGQRFESGANVLTF. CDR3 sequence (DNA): TGTGCCAGCAGCGTGGGACAGCGGTTCGAGTCTGGGGCCAACGTCCTGACTTTC.

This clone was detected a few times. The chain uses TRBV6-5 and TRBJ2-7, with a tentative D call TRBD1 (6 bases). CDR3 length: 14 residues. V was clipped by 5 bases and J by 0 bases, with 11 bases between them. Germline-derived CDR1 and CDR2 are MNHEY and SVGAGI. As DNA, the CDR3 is TGTGCCAGCAGTATCGACAGGATCTCCTACGAGCAGTACTTC. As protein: CASSIDRISYEQYF.

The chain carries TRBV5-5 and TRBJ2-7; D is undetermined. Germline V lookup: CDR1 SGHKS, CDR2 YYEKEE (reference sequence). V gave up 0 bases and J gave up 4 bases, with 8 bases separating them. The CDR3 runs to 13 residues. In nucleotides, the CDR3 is TGTGCCAGCAGCTTGGGCCTACAGTACGAGCAGTACTTC. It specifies CASSLGLQYEQYF.

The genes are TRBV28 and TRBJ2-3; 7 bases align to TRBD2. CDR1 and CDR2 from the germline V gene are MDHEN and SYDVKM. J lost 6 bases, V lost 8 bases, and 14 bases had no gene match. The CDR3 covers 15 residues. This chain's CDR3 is CASEEAGAGSDTQYF. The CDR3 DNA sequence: TGTGCCAGCGAAGAGGCGGGAGCGGGTTCGGATACGCAGTATTTT. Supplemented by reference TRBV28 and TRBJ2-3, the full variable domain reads DVKVTQSSRYLVKRTGEKVFLECVQDMDHENMFWYRQDPGLGLRLIYFSYDVKMKEKGDIPEGYSVSREKKERFSLILESASTNQTSMYLCASEEAGAGSDTQYFGPGTRLTVL.

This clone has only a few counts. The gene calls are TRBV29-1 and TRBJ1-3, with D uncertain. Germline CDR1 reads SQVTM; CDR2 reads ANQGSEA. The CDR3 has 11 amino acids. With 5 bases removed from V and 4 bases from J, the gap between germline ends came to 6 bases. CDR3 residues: CSVTVGNTIYF. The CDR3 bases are TGCAGCGTTACCGTCGGAAACACCATATATTTT.